This T cell receptor (beta chain) stems from a study of pediatric ulcerative colitis (dated by TCRdb to between 2019 and 2020). In the study overall: From fewer than ten newly diagnosed, treatment-naive pediatric ulcerative colitis patients and four non-IBD control children, paired blood and rectal samples were collected. Overall study results and their limits: The healthy control group was small, consisting of only four individuals. Compared with controls, ulcerative colitis patients showed significantly higher autologous blood-rectal clonal overlap, a finding that suggests increased T cell trafficking to inflamed tissue. A couple of rectal CDR3 clonotypes were present in all ulcerative colitis patients and in none of the controls. Features of the rectal repertoire distinguished controls, mild-moderate colitis patients and acute severe colitis patients, and in acute severe colitis rectal diversity was lower because of clonal expansions. For technical reasons, substantially fewer templates were yielded by the blood samples of two patients, and these blood samples were excluded from blood-rectal overlap analysis. Because repertoires came from total lymphocyte DNA, patterns in rare subsets such as regulatory T cells may not be reflected.

Rearranged CDR3 beta regions were amplified from genomic DNA with multiplex V and J primers using the immunoSEQ TRB Survey service. To keep sequencing depth equal across samples, survey-level depth of up to 500,000 reads per sample was applied. The libraries were purified, combined into pools and sequenced with Illumina technology. As for the authors' bioinformatics: Productive clonality, sample overlap, pairwise scatters, CDR3 beta length, V/D/J gene usage and productiveness were assessed with immunoSEQ online tools. Alongside Shannon and Simpson indices, calculated diversity was computed as the number of unique rearrangements divided by total templates, multiplied by 100. For principal component analysis, Z-score normalized data were analyzed with the R prcomp function and the ggbiplot package. Morisita's index was used to measure clonal overlap between blood and rectum within each subject. Drawn from immuneACCESS, this table holds only the in-frame rearrangements with V and J called that TCRdb kept. Clones are partly lost; checked studies trace under half to an unresolved V gene and leave the rest unexplained. The DNA was the basis for D and trimming; V, J and clone size are from that table. This sample has more than 50,000 clones in its table, and over 80% of those were observed once. The ten largest clones take up around 1.4% of the sample.

A word on this clone: This receptor's antigen is unknown. No much larger clone is present one base from it, and per-base qualities are unavailable.

The germline V gene sets CDR1 to SGHTA and CDR2 to FQGNSA. V and J are truncated by 3 bases and 5 bases respectively, leaving an intervening sequence of 11 bases. The CDR3, cysteine through phenylalanine, is 15 amino acids long. Only the CDR3 part of the read is kept: 45 bases, read in frame from the first base. Controls underwent colonoscopy for suspected IBD, had macroscopically and histologically normal endoscopy, and were not diagnosed with IBD within the following year. Blood was sampled at the time of the colonoscopy. The Wizard kit (Promega) was used to extract genomic DNA from the blood and intestinal samples.

The sequence was obtained from a boy between 10 and 17 years old who was a control in a study of pediatric ulcerative colitis. The rearrangement joined TRBV7-2 to TRBJ1-6; TRBD1 is a possible D gene, resting on 6 matching bases. The sample was blood. The sequence in DNA is TGTGCCAGCAGCTTGGCGGGGGGCAATAATTCACCCCTCCACTTT. It encodes CASSLAGGNNSPLHF.